Listed below are T cell receptor beta chains from one sample, sequenced in a study of blood T cell repertoires in COVID-19. Generated by immunoSEQ multiplex PCR, the TCRdb table keeps only in-frame clones and is missing some. The repertoire includes 140,000 or so clones, roughly 83% of them detected once, and around 3.1% sits in the top ten. The source material was peripheral blood. Receptor source: a woman older than 75 with acute or convalescent COVID-19. Both conserved end residues are part of each CDR3. Fields, in order: V gene, D gene, J gene, clone size, CDR3 protein, CDR3 DNA. A D gene is named only where the DNA matches it firmly. Clone size is stated in some rows and not others, as once, few, many or a class when expanded.

TRBV18	.	TRBJ2-3	.	CASSPGSRGAQYF	TGTGCCAGCTCACCTGGGAGCCGGGGTGCGCAGTATTTT
TRBV11-2	.	TRBJ1-1	.	CATGRTGLDTEAFF	TGTGCTACTGGTCGGACGGGGTTGGACACTGAAGCTTTCTTT
TRBV6-5	.	TRBJ2-3	.	CASSSLGVFTQYF	TGTGCCAGCAGTTCCCTGGGCGTTTTTACGCAGTATTTT
TRBV7-8	TRBD2	TRBJ2-3	.	CASSLVIGKRGADTQYF	TGTGCCAGCAGCTTAGTTATAGGGAAGCGGGGGGCAGATACGCAGTATTTT
TRBV19	TRBD1	TRBJ1-1	.	CASSIGDRVNTEAFF	TGTGCCAGTAGTATAGGAGACAGGGTGAACACTGAAGCTTTCTTT
TRBV9	TRBD1	TRBJ1-2	.	CASSDWDRGPYGYTF	TGTGCCAGCAGCGACTGGGACAGGGGGCCCTATGGCTACACCTTC
TRBV2	TRBD2	TRBJ2-3	.	CASRELAGGPDTQYF	TGTGCCAGCAGGGAACTAGCGGGGGGGCCAGATACGCAGTATTTT
TRBV28	.	TRBJ1-1	.	CASSLGIGGTEAFF	TGTGCCAGCAGTTTAGGGATCGGGGGGACTGAAGCTTTCTTT
TRBV5-1	.	TRBJ1-2	.	CASSRQENYGYTF	TGCGCCAGCAGCCGACAGGAGAACTATGGCTACACCTTC
TRBV7-3	.	TRBJ1-4	.	CASSFLRIAGNEKLFF	TGTGCCAGCAGCTTTCTCAGGATTGCGGGAAATGAAAAACTGTTTTTT
TRBV6-5	TRBD1	TRBJ1-1	.	CASSSRDSEAFF	TGTGCCAGCAGTTCTCGGGACAGTGAAGCTTTCTTT
TRBV10-3	TRBD1	TRBJ1-6	.	CAISGTGQGYSPLHF	TGTGCCATCAGTGGGACGGGACAGGGGTATTCACCCCTCCACTTT
TRBV11-2	.	TRBJ1-1	.	CASSLQENTEAFF	TGTGCCAGCAGCTTACAGGAGAACACTGAAGCTTTCTTT
TRBV11-2	.	TRBJ2-2	few	CASSLDMNTGELFF	TGTGCCAGCAGCTTGGACATGAACACCGGGGAGCTGTTTTTT
TRBV28	TRBD1	TRBJ2-3	.	CASSLPTGTGVTDTQYF	TGTGCCAGCAGTTTACCAACCGGGACAGGGGTAACAGATACGCAGTATTTT
TRBV5-1	TRBD1	TRBJ1-1	.	CASSSTGMNTEAFF	TGCGCCAGCAGCTCGACAGGGATGAACACTGAAGCTTTCTTT
TRBV19	.	TRBJ2-2	.	CASTNGRGPGTGELFF	TGTGCCAGTACCAACGGTAGGGGTCCCGGCACCGGGGAGCTGTTTTTT
TRBV5-4	.	TRBJ1-3	.	CASSSGVSSGNTIYF	TGTGCCAGCAGCTCAGGGGTTAGCTCTGGAAACACCATATATTTT
TRBV19	TRBD1	TRBJ1-1	.	CASSIGDRELNTEAFF	TGTGCCAGTAGTATAGGGGACAGGGAATTGAACACTGAAGCTTTCTTT
TRBV3-1/TRBV3-2	.	TRBJ1-5	.	CASSPGGGGNQPQHF	TGTGCCAGCAGCCCCGGCGGCGGAGGCAATCAGCCCCAGCATTTT
TRBV12-3/TRBV12-4	TRBD1	TRBJ1-2	.	CASMEGGFYGYTF	TGTGCCAGCATGGAAGGGGGCTTCTATGGCTACACCTTC
TRBV6-5	.	TRBJ2-1	.	CASSYSQGYNEQFF	TGTGCCAGCAGTTACAGTCAGGGGTACAATGAGCAGTTCTTC
TRBV7-2	TRBD2	TRBJ2-7	.	CASSSQRGATYEQYF	TGTGCCAGCAGCTCTCAGCGGGGGGCGACCTACGAGCAGTACTTC
TRBV11-2	.	TRBJ2-3	.	CASSVPGGTDTQYF	TGTGCCAGCAGCGTGCCAGGGGGCACAGATACGCAGTATTTT
TRBV4-2	.	TRBJ1-2	.	CASSQGLQTTYGYTF	TGTGCCAGCAGCCAAGGCCTACAGACTACCTATGGCTACACCTTC
TRBV19	.	TRBJ1-4	.	CASSLVLATNEKLFF	TGTGCCAGTAGCCTCGTCTTAGCAACTAATGAAAAACTGTTTTTT
TRBV15	.	TRBJ1-6	.	CATSRPQGALHF	TGTGCCACCAGCAGGCCCCAAGGGGCCCTCCACTTT
TRBV18	TRBD1	TRBJ2-3	.	CASSIGTGSTDTQYF	TGTGCCAGCTCTATCGGGACAGGGTCCACAGATACGCAGTATTTT
TRBV6-5	.	TRBJ2-1	few	CASSYWSSNVGVEQFF	TGTGCCAGCAGTTACTGGTCTAGTAATGTCGGGGTGGAGCAGTTCTTC
TRBV15	TRBD1	TRBJ1-2	.	CATSRGTGTYGYTF	TGTGCCACCAGCAGAGGGACAGGGACCTATGGCTACACCTTC
TRBV11-2	TRBD1	TRBJ1-3	few	CASSLGTGLGSGNTIYF	TGTGCCAGCAGCTTAGGGACAGGGCTAGGCTCTGGAAACACCATATATTTT
TRBV27	.	TRBJ1-2	.	CASNPNGAGNGYTF	TGTGCCAGCAACCCCAACGGAGCGGGGAATGGCTACACCTTC
TRBV19	.	TRBJ1-2	.	CASSMGGIYGYTF	TGTGCCAGTAGTATGGGAGGGATCTATGGCTACACCTTC
TRBV7-3	TRBD2	TRBJ2-5	.	CASSPDSGGETQYF	TGTGCCAGCAGCCCCGATAGCGGGGGGGAAACCCAGTACTTC
TRBV5-1	TRBD1	TRBJ1-5	few	CASSLGGQGRNQPQHF	TGCGCCAGCAGCTTGGGCGGACAGGGGCGCAATCAGCCCCAGCATTTT
TRBV5-1	TRBD1	TRBJ1-3	few	CASSLRGQGTGNTIYF	TGCGCCAGCAGCTTACGGGGACAGGGCACGGGAAACACCATATATTTT
TRBV11-2	TRBD2	TRBJ2-3	.	CASSLGASSGADTQYF	TGTGCCAGCAGCTTAGGGGCTTCCAGCGGGGCAGATACGCAGTATTTT
TRBV7-9	.	TRBJ1-4	.	CASSLTGATNEKLFF	TGTGCCAGCAGCCTAACGGGAGCAACTAATGAAAAACTGTTTTTT